This T cell receptor beta chain was sequenced in a study of tumor-infiltrating lymphocytes in primary liver carcinoma. From approximately 20-30 mg of unsorted bulk tissue, DNA and RNA were co-extracted together. The CDR3 has 12 amino acids. From germline, CDR1 is ENHRY and CDR2 SYGVKD. Concerning this clonotype itself: At one of its ends the junction is not consistent with the germline gene, which may arise from a read error.

TCR beta cDNA was made from 400 to 500 ng total RNA with a constant-region primer. Nested multiplex PCR, run for three rounds with slightly modified ARM-PCR, yielded TCR beta libraries. The two initial PCR rounds, roughly 10 cycles each, used TRBV1-TRBV30 forward and C-beta reverse primers. A single record per CDR3 protein comes from TCRdb applying MiXCR to the multiplex PCR reads. The data contain under 45,000 distinct CDR3 sequences, approximately 73% of them seen just once; the ten biggest clones take up about a fifth. The chain couples TRBV10-3 to TRBJ1-1; no firm D call. The sequence was obtained from a man in his forties with primary liver carcinoma and hepatitis B virus infection. The sample comprised liver tumor tissue from sampling region 2. Subset meaning: tumor region T2, inferior pole. The chain's CDR3 is CASLDWDTEAFF. The CDR3 DNA reads TGCGCCAGCCTGGACTGGGACACTGAAGCTTTCTTT.